What follows is one TCR beta chain and its context. The antigen is undetermined. A junction end diverges from the germline sequence, so it may reflect a read error. This specimen belongs to a study of tumor-infiltrating lymphocytes in primary liver carcinoma. As for the study in general: Stage T1-T3 N0M0 and a size of about 4.2 to 10 cm characterized the tumors. Findings and caveats of the study: The study found tumor-adjacent and tumor-blood pairs overlapped less than tumor region pairs. It was in tumors, not blood, that the top-250-clone fraction was significantly higher (p = 0.039).

The CDR3 is made up of 12 amino acids. Germline V lookup: CDR1 SQVTM, CDR2 ANQGSEA. Both RNA and DNA were isolated together from approximately 20-30 mg of bulk tissue that had not been sorted. The cohort consisted of patients whose primary liver carcinoma was surgically resected. Reverse transcription of 450 to 500 ng total RNA with a constant-region primer produced TCR beta cDNA. Slightly modified ARM-PCR served as the procedure for the TCR beta libraries. These libraries came from three rounds of nested multiplex PCR. The first two PCR rounds used TRBV1-TRBV30 primers with a Cbeta primer, 10 cycles each. TCRdb independently ran MiXCR on the multiplex PCR reads; one entry per CDR3 protein. The sample carries under 150,000 distinct CDR3 sequences, around two thirds recorded once.

The chain joins TRBV29-1 to TRBJ2-4, with TRBD1 identical over 7 bases. The source of this sequence is a woman aged 60-70 years with primary liver carcinoma and hepatitis B virus infection. Sequenced: tumor-adjacent normal liver tissue. The CDR3, as DNA: TGCAGCATTGGGACAGCGCGGAGCATTCAGTACTTT. Residues: CSIGTARSIQYF.